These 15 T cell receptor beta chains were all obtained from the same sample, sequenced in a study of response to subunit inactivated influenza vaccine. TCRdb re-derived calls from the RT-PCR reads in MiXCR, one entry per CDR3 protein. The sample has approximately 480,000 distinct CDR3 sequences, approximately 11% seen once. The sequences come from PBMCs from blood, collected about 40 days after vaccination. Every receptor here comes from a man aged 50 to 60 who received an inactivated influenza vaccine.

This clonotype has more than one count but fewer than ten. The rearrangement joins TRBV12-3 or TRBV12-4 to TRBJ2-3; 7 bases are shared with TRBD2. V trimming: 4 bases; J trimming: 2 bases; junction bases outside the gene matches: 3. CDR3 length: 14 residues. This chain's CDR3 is CASSWDYTTDTQYF. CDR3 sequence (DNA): TGTGCCAGCAGTTGGGACTACACCACAGATACGCAGTATTTT.

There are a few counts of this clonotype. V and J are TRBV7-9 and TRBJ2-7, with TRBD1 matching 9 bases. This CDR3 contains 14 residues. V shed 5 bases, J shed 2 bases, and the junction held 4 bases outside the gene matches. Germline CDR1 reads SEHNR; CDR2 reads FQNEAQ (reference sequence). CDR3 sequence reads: CASSTTGGPYEQYF. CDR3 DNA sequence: TGTGCCAGCAGCACGACAGGGGGTCCCTACGAGCAGTACTTC.

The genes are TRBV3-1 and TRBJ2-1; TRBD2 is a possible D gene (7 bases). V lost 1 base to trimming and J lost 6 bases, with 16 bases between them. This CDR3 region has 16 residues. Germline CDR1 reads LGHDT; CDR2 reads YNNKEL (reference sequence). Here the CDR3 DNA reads TGTGCCAGCAGCCAAGGTTCGGGGGGCTTTGGCAATGAGCAGTTCTTC. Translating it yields CASSQGSGGFGNEQFF.

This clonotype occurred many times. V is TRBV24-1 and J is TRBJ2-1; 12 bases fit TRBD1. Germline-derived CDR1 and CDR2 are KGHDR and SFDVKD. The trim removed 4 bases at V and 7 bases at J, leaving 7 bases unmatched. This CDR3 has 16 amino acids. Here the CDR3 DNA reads TGTGCCACCAGTGACCCGGGGACAGGGGGCTTTAATGAGCAGTTCTTC. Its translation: CATSDPGTGGFNEQFF.

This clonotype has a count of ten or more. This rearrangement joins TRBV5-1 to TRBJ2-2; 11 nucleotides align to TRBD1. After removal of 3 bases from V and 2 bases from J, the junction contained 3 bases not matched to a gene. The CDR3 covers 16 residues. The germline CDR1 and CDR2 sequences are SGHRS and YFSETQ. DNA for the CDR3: TGCGCCAGCAGCTCCGGACAGGGGGCTAACACCGGGGAGCTGTTTTTT. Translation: CASSSGQGANTGELFF.

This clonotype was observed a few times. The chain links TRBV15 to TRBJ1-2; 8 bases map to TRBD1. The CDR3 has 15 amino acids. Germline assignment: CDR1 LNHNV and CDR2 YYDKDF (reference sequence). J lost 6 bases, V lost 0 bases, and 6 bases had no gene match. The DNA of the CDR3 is TGTGCCACCAGCAGAGATTCCCGGACAGGGCATGGCTACACCTTC. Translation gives CATSRDSRTGHGYTF.

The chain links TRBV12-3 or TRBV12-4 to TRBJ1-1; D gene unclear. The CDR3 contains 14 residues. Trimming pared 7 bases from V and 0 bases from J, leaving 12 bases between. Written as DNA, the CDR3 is TGTGCCAGCACCTCCGGATTTATGAACACTGAAGCTTTCTTT. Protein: CASTSGFMNTEAFF.

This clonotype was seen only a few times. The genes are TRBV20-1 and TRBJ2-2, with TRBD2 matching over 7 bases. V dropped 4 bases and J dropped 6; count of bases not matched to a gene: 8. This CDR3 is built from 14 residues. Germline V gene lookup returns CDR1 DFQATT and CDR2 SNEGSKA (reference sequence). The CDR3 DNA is TGCAGTGCTACCAGGACTAGGCGGGCCGGGGAGCTGTTTTTT. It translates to CSATRTRRAGELFF.

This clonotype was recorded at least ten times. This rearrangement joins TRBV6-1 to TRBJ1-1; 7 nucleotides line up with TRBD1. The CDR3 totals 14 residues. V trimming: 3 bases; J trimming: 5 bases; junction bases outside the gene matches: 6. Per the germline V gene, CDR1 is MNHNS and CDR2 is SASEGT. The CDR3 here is CASSDLQGTTEAFF. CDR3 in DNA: TGTGCCAGCAGTGATTTACAGGGGACGACTGAAGCTTTCTTT.

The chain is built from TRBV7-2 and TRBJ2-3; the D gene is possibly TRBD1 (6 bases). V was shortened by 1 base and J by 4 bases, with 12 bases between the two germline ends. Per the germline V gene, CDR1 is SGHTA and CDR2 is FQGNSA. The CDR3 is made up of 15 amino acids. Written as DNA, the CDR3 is TGTGCCAGCAGCTTAGATTGGGGGCCGTCAGATACGCAGTATTTT. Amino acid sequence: CASSLDWGPSDTQYF.

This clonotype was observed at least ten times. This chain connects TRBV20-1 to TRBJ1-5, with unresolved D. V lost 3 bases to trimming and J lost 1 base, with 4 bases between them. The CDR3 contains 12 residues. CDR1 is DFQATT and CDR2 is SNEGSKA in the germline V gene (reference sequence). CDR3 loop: CSARASNQPQHF. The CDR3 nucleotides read TGCAGTGCTAGGGCGAGCAATCAGCCCCAGCATTTT.

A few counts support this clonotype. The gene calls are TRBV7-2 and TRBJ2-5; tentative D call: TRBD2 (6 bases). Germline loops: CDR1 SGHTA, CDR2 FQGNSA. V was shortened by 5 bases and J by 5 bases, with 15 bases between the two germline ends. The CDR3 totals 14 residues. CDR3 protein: CASSGRGGQETQYF. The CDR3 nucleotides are TGTGCCAGCAGCGGGCGGGGTGGTCAGGAGACCCAGTACTTC.

CDR3 residues: CSVEDSGKTSTDTQYF. CDR3 DNA sequence: TGCAGCGTTGAAGATTCTGGCAAAACTAGCACAGATACGCAGTATTTT. The chain carries TRBV29-1 and TRBJ2-3; D remains unclear. CDR1 is SQVTM, CDR2 ANQGSEA, per germline. The CDR3 sequence is 16 residues long. Between the trimmed V and J ends, which lost 0 bases and 0 bases, there was a span of 13 bases.

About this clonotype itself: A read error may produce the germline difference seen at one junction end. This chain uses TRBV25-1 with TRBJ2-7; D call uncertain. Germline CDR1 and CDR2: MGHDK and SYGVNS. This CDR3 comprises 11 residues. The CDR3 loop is CASSENARVSF. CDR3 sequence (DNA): TGTGCCAGCAGTGAAAACGCTAGGGTCAGCTTC.

CDR3 coding DNA: TGTGCCAGCAGTTACTCGATCCGGGAGAAGCTGTTTTTT. Residues: CASSYSIREKLFF. The chain recombines TRBV6-5 with TRBJ2-2; D is perhaps TRBD2 (6 bases). Germline values: CDR1 MNHEY, CDR2 SVGAGI. V gave up 0 bases and J gave up 12 bases, with 11 bases separating them. This CDR3 spans 13 amino acids.